This T cell receptor (beta chain) was recovered during a study of CD8 T cells in ankylosing spondylitis. Findings and limits, study-wide: Disease-linked clones were reportedly significantly enriched in matched ankylosing spondylitis synovial fluid.

Germline V gives CDR1 SQVTM, CDR2 ANQGSEA. The CDR3 is made up of 15 amino acids. V dropped 7 bases and J dropped 1 base, with 18 bases sitting between them. On this clonotype itself: Its antigen is unidentified.

TCRdb used MiXCR to reprocess the 5' RACE reads, holding one entry per CDR3 protein. The table includes hundreds of thousands of distinct CDR3 sequences, roughly a tenth detected once. The clonotype was recovered from a male donor with ankylosing spondylitis or in good health (not recorded which). What was sequenced was blood, either unsorted or a sorted T cell fraction (not recorded which). J is TRBJ2-3 and V is TRBV29-1, with D possibly being TRBD1 (6 bases). In DNA, the CDR3 is TGCAGCGCCGGCCAGGGGTCTCTGGGCACAGATACGCAGTATTTT. The encoded protein is CSAGQGSLGTDTQYF.